This T cell receptor (beta chain) came from a study of regulatory T cells in long-lasting Graves disease. Library construction for TCR beta used iRepertoire HTBI primers and Arm-PCR of CDR3 regions. One entry per CDR3 protein results from TCRdb running MiXCR on the multiplex PCR reads. Of 350,000 to 500,000 distinct CDR3 sequences listed, 12% to 15% are singletons. With 3 bases clipped from V and 6 bases from J, the junction kept 7 bases outside the gene matches. CDR3 length: 15 amino acids. Germline assignment: CDR1 SGHTA and CDR2 FQGNSA. Noted time point: newly diagnosed GD, antithyroid drugs for less than 3 months. RNA isolated from PBMCs was used to make the TCR library. This clonotype was counted many times. These sequences were also reported in another study, on T cells in Graves' hyperthyroidism and ophthalmopathy. That paper states: Stable hyperthyroidism was separated from ophthalmopathy by a model based on 13 V-J features.

The source of this sequence is a woman in her forties or fifties with Graves disease. The chain couples TRBV7-2 to TRBJ2-7; TRBD2 aligns across 11 bases. The sequences come from peripheral blood mononuclear cells (PBMCs), collected at new diagnosis, from a patient treated with antithyroid drugs. The CDR3 loop is CASSLLAGGPSEQYF. DNA of the CDR3: TGTGCCAGCAGCTTGCTAGCGGGAGGCCCGAGCGAGCAGTACTTC.